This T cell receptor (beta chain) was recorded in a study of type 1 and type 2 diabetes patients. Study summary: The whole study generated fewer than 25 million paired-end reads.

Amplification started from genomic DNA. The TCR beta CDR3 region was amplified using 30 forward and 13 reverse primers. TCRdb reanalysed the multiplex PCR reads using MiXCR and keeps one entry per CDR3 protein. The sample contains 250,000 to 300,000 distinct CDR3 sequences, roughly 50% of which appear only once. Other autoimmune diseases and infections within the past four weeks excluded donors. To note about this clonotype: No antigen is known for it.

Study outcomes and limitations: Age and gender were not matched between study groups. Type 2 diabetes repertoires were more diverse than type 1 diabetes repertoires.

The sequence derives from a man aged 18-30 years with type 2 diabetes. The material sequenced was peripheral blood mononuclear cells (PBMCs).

The CDR3 sequence is CASSSRYRGRNTEAFF. CDR3 nucleotides: TGCGCCAGCAGTTCACGCTACAGGGGGCGCAACACTGAAGCTTTCTTT. The chain recombines TRBV5-1 with TRBJ1-1, with 9 bases aligning to TRBD1. The CDR3 totals 16 residues. Trimming took 5 bases from V and 2 from J; bases not matched to a gene: 10. Germline CDR1 SGHRS, CDR2 YFSETQ. The variable domain in full, with the rest retrieved from reference TRBV5-1 and TRBJ1-1, is KAGVTQTPRYLIKTRGQQVTLSCSPISGHRSVSWYQQTPGQGLQFLFEYFSETQRNKGNFPGRFSGRQFSNSRSEMNVSTLELGDSALYLCASSSRYRGRNTEAFFGQGTRLTVV.